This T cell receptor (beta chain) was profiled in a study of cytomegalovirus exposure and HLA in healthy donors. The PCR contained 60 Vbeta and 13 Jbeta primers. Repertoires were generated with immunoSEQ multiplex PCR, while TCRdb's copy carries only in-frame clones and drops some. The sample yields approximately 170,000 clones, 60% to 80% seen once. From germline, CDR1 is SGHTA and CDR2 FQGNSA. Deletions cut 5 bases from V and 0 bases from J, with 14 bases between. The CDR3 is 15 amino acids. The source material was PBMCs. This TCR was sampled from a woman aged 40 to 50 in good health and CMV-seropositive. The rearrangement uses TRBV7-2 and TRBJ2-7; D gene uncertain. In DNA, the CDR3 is TGTGCCAGCAGCCCCGACAATATTCGCTCCTACGAGCAGTACTTC. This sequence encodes CASSPDNIRSYEQYF.